This paragraph reports one T cell receptor beta chain. Between the trimmed V and J ends, which lost 3 bases and 8 bases, there was a span of 13 bases. Per the germline V gene, CDR1 is SEHNR and CDR2 is FQNEAQ (reference sequence). The CDR3 contains 13 residues. The entry originates in a study of regulatory T cells in long-lasting Graves disease. Stated time point: newly diagnosed GD, antithyroid drugs for less than 3 months. RNA extracted from PBMCs served as the sequencing template. HTBI primers from iRepertoire and Arm-PCR of CDR3 regions yielded the TCR beta libraries. TCRdb ran MiXCR on the multiplex PCR reads and lists one entry per CDR3 protein. The data contain about 500,000 distinct CDR3 sequences, 16% of them singletons. The data were also submitted as part of a second study, on T cells in Graves' hyperthyroidism and ophthalmopathy.

V and J are TRBV7-9 and TRBJ1-2, with unresolved D. The sample in question was peripheral blood mononuclear cells (PBMCs), obtained at new diagnosis, from a patient treated with antithyroid drugs. The TCR sequence derives from a man in his forties with Graves disease. The CDR3 nucleotides are TGTGCCAGCAGCTTGTCAGGTTTCTGGGGCTACACCTTC. It encodes CASSLSGFWGYTF.